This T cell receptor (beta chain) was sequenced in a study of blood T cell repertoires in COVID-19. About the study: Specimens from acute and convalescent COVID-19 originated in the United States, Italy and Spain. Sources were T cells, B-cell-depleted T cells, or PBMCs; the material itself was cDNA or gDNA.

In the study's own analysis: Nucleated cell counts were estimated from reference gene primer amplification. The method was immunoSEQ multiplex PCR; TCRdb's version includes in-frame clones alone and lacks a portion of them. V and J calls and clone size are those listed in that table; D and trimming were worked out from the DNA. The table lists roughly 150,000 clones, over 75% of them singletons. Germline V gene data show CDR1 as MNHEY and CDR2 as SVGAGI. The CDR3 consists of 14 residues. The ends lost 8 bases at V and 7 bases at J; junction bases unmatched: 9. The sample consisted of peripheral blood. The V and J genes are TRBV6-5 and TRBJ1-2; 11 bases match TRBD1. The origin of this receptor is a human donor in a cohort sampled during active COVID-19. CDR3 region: CASLRTGGAAGYTF. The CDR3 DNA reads TGTGCCAGCCTGAGGACAGGGGGCGCCGCTGGCTACACCTTC.